A single sample is the source of the 8 T cell receptor beta chains below, sequenced in a study of blood T cell repertoires in COVID-19. This table comes from immunoSEQ multiplex PCR, and its TCRdb copy is limited to in-frame clones, with some not included. The table lists 150,000 to 250,000 clones, roughly 80% of them singletons. Sequenced: PBMCs or T cells enriched from blood (not recorded which). Receptors were obtained from a man aged 40-55 years who had recovered from COVID-19.

This clone was counted only a few times. The gene calls are TRBV12-3 or TRBV12-4 and TRBJ1-5; D is ambiguous. CDR3 size: 13 residues. V lost 3 bases and J 8 bases, leaving 11 bases between the germline ends. The CDR3 reads CASSFEGREPQHF. CDR3 bases: TGTGCCAGCAGTTTTGAGGGTCGGGAGCCCCAGCATTTT.

The genes are TRBV11-2 and TRBJ1-2, with D possibly being TRBD1 (6 bases). V was cut by 5 bases and J by 7 bases, with 17 bases left in between. Germline V gives CDR1 SGHAT, CDR2 FQNNGV. The CDR3 spans 14 residues. CDR3 bases: TGTGCCAGCAGCCAGAACAGGGATTCAGTTGGCTACACCTTC. Its translation: CASSQNRDSVGYTF.

J is TRBJ2-1 and V is TRBV29-1; D unresolved. V was shortened by 5 bases and J by 5 bases, with 13 bases between the two germline ends. Germline CDR1 SQVTM, CDR2 ANQGSEA. The CDR3 covers 13 residues. Here the CDR3 reads CSVRRSLNNEQFF. DNA for the CDR3: TGCAGCGTTCGCAGGTCGCTAAACAATGAGCAGTTCTTC.

The chain has TRBV18 and TRBJ2-3, with D perhaps TRBD2 (6 bases). CDR1 is KGHSH, CDR2 LQKENI, per germline. The CDR3 runs to 14 residues. V was pared by 4 bases and J by 2 bases, with 10 bases between. In DNA form, the CDR3 reads TGTGCCAGCTCACTGGCGGGGTTCACAGATACGCAGTATTTT. Protein product: CASSLAGFTDTQYF.

V and J are TRBV28 and TRBJ1-2, with D unclear. V lost 5 bases and J lost 5, with 15 bases in between. CDR1 is MDHEN, CDR2 SYDVKM, per germline. The CDR3 has 14 amino acids. CDR3 sequence: CASSPLNRRYGYTF. CDR3 coding DNA: TGTGCCAGCAGTCCCCTAAATCGGAGGTATGGCTACACCTTC.

V usage is TRBV10-3 and J usage is TRBJ1-3; weak D call: TRBD1 (6 bases). CDR1 and CDR2 from the germline V gene are ENHRY and SYGVKD. V dropped 5 bases and J dropped 2 bases, with 10 bases sitting between them. This CDR3 region has 14 residues. The CDR3 DNA reads TGTGCCATCAGTCCCACAGGGACTGGAAACACCATATATTTT. It encodes CAISPTGTGNTIYF.

V is TRBV9 and J is TRBJ1-5; D is possibly TRBD1 (5 bases). The V gene's germline CDR1 is SGDLS and CDR2 YYNGEE. This CDR3 has 17 residues. V was shortened by 0 bases and J by 0 bases, with 13 bases between the two germline ends. For the CDR3, the DNA is TGTGCCAGCAGCGTAGACGTAATACAGGATAGCAATCAGCCCCAGCATTTT. The encoded protein is CASSVDVIQDSNQPQHF.

This clone was seen only a few times. The genes are TRBV29-1 and TRBJ2-5, with TRBD2 matching over 13 bases. The V gene's germline CDR1 is SQVTM and CDR2 ANQGSEA. J gave up 5 bases and V 6 bases, and 6 bases lay outside the gene matches. CDR3 size: 14 residues. CDR3 sequence (DNA): TGCAGCGTGGGGACTAGCGGGGCCGCCGAGACCCAGTACTTC. Residues: CSVGTSGAAETQYF.